The T cell receptor beta chain under discussion was sequenced for a study of T cell repertoires in ileal Crohn's disease. The CDR3 extends over 14 amino acids. V shed 7 bases and J shed 6 bases, with 13 bases lying between them. Germline V CDR1 and CDR2: LNHDA, SQIVND (reference sequence). The data were produced by immunoSEQ multiplex PCR, yet TCRdb's version contains in-frame clones alone and is incomplete. Found here are roughly 29,000 clones, 80% of them singletons; the top ten hold around 17%. The chain links TRBV19 to TRBJ1-6; possibly TRBD1 for D (5 bases). The sample consisted of ileal tissue. The TCR originated in an adult with Crohn's disease. CDR3 sequence: CASNRGERNSPLHF. In DNA form, the CDR3 reads TGTGCCAGTAACCGGGGGGAACGTAATTCACCCCTCCACTTT.